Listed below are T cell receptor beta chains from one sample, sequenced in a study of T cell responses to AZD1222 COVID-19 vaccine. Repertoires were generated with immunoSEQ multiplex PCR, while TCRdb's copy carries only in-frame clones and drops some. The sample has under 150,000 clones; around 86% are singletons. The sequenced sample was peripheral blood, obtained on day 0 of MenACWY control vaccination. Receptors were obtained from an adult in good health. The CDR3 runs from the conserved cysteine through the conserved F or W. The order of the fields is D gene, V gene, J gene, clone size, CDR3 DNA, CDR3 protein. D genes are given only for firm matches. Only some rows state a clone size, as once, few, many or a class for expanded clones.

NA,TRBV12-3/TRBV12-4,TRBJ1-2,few,TGTGCCAGCAGTTTCGGCAGGGGCTATGGCTACACCTTC,CASSFGRGYGYTF
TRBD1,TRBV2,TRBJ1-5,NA,TGTGCCAGCAGTGATTCCATTTGGACAGGGGCTATCAATCAGCCCCAGCATTTT,CASSDSIWTGAINQPQHF
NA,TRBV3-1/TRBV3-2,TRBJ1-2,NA,TGTGCCAGCAGCCTCATTTCGGGGGTGGATGGCTACACCTTC,CASSLISGVDGYTF
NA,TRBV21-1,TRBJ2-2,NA,TGTGCCAGCAGCACGGGGACGAGACCTTTTATTCCGGGCTCTGCTTCCGGGGAGCTGTTTTTT,CASSTGTRPFIPGSASGELFF
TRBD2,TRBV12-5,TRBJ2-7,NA,TGTGCTAGTGGTCCTTATACCGGGACTATATTACCCTACGAGCAGTACTTC,CASGPYTGTILPYEQYF
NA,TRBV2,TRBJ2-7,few,TGTGCCAGCAGGTTAGACAGAAACTACGAGCAGTACTTC,CASRLDRNYEQYF
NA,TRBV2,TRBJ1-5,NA,TGTGCCAGCAGGAGCTCTCGCAATCAGCCCCAGCATTTT,CASRSSRNQPQHF
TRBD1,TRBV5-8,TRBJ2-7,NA,TGTGCCAGCACCCCTAAGTCCGGGACAGTCCCCTACGAGCAGTACTTC,CASTPKSGTVPYEQYF
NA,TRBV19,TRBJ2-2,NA,TGTGCCAGTAGTATCGGGGGTTGGCCCGGGGAGCTGTTTTTT,CASSIGGWPGELFF
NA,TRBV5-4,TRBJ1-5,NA,TGTGCCAGCAGCTTTCCAGGGATGCCCCAGCATTTT,CASSFPGMPQHF
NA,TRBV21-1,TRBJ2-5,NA,TGTGCCAGCAGCGGGCCGGGACAGGGAATGTTGGAGACCCAGTACTTC,CASSGPGQGMLETQYF
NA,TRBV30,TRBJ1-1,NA,TGTGCCTGGAGGCGGAAAGGGGCCACTGAAGCTTTCTTT,CAWRRKGATEAFF
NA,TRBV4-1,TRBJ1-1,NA,TGCGCCAGCAGCCAAAATGGGTTCGCCGCGAACACTGAAGCTTTCTTT,CASSQNGFAANTEAFF
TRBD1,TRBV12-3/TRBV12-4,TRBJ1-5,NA,TGTGCCAGCACCACAGGGGTAAGGCAGCCCCAGCATTTT,CASTTGVRQPQHF
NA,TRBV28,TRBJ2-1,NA,TGTGCCAGCAGTACCAGACTCTACAATGAGCAGTTCTTC,CASSTRLYNEQFF
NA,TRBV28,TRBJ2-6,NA,TGTGCCAGCAGGGCATCTGGGGCCAACGTCCTGACTTTC,CASRASGANVLTF
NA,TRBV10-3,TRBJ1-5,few,TGTGCCATCAGTCGGAGCAATCAGCCCCAGCATTTT,CAISRSNQPQHF
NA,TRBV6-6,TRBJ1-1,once,TGTGCCAGCAGCCTAACAGGGGAAGCTTTCTTT,CASSLTGEAFF
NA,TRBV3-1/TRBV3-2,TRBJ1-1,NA,TGTGCCAGCAAGGATGCAGGGGAGGTCACTGAAGCTTTCTTT,CASKDAGEVTEAFF
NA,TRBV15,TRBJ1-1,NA,TGTGCCACCGTTCCACCTGGACAGCCAAACACTGAAGCTTTCTTT,CATVPPGQPNTEAFF
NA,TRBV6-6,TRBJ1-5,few,TGTGCCAGCAGTTTAAATAGCAATCAGCCCCAGCATTTT,CASSLNSNQPQHF
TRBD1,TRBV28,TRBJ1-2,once,TGTGCCAGCAGGGATGGGACAGGGTGGGGCTACACCTTC,CASRDGTGWGYTF
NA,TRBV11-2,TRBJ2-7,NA,TGTGCCAGCAGCTCTGACTACGAGCAGTACTTC,CASSSDYEQYF
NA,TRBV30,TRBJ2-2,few,TGTGCCTGGAACGAAGCAGGGACCTATATGCCAACGAACACCGGGGAGCTGTTTTTT,CAWNEAGTYMPTNTGELFF
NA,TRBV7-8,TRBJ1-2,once,TGTGCCAGCAGCTGGGGACCAGAGAACTATGGCTACACCTTC,CASSWGPENYGYTF
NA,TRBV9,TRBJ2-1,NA,TGTGCCAGCAGCGCGGGACGGCTCTTCTACAATGAGCAGTTCTTC,CASSAGRLFYNEQFF
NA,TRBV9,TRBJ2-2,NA,TGTGCCATTTCCTCGGGGGCTGGCGGGGAGCTGTTTTTT,CAISSGAGGELFF
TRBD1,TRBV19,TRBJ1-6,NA,TGTGCCAGTAGTACCGACAGGGGCGCGGCCCTCCACTTT,CASSTDRGAALHF
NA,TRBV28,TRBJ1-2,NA,TGTGCCAGCAGTTTAGGGGGCCCCATTGGCTACACCTTC,CASSLGGPIGYTF
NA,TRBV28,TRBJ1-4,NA,TGTGCCAGTGGGGTAGGGGGAGCTAATGAAAAACTGTTTTTT,CASGVGGANEKLFF
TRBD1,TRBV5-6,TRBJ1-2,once,TGTGCCAGCAGCTTTGACAGGGACGGCTACACCTTC,CASSFDRDGYTF
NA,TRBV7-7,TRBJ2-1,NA,TGTGCCAGCAGCTCCTCCCCCCCGGGGGAGCAGTTCTTC,CASSSSPPGEQFF
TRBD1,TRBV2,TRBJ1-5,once,TGTGCCAGCAGTCGACAGGGGCTCAATCAGCCCCAGCATTTT,CASSRQGLNQPQHF
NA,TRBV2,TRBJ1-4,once,TGTGCCAGCAGTAGGCAGGGCCTTAATGAAAAACTGTTTTTT,CASSRQGLNEKLFF
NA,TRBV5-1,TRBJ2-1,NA,TGCGCCAGCAGCTTGGTGTTCAGCTCGACTTACAATGAGCAGTTCTTC,CASSLVFSSTYNEQFF
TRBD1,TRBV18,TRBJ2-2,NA,TGTGCCAGCTCCCCTTCCGGGACAGTGAACACCGGGGAGCTGTTTTTT,CASSPSGTVNTGELFF
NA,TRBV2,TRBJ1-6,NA,TGTGCCAGCAGCCCCGAAAAGGCGAGTTCACCCCTCCACTTT,CASSPEKASSPLHF
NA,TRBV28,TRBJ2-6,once,TGTGCCAGCAGCACCCCCCCAGTATCTGGGGCCAACGTCCTGACTTTC,CASSTPPVSGANVLTF
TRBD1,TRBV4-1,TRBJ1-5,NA,TGCGCCAGCAGCCAAGAGGGACAGAATAGCAATCAGCCCCAGCATTTT,CASSQEGQNSNQPQHF
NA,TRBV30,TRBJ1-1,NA,TGTGCCTGGAGTCGAAGGGGGACTGAAGCTTTCTTT,CAWSRRGTEAFF
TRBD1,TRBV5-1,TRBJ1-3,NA,TGCGCCAGCAGCCGTAGGATGGGGACAGACTCTGGAAACACCATATATTTT,CASSRRMGTDSGNTIYF
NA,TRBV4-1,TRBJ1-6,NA,TGCGCCAGCAGCCGGCGCGCAGGACAACGTAATTCACCCCTCCACTTT,CASSRRAGQRNSPLHF
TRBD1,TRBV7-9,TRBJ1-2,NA,TGTGCCAGCAGCCGAGGATCCCGGGACAGGGGTGGCTACACCTTC,CASSRGSRDRGGYTF
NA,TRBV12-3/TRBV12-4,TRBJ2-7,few,TGTGCCAGCAGGAAGGGCCACGAGCAGTACTTC,CASRKGHEQYF
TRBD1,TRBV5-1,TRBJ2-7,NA,TGCGCCAGCAGCTTAGGGACAGGGGGTTACGAGCAGTACTTC,CASSLGTGGYEQYF
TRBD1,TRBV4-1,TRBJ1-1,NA,TGCGCCAGCAGCCAGACAGGGGGCAAAAACACTGAAGCTTTCTTT,CASSQTGGKNTEAFF
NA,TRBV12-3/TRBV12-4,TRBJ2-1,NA,TGTGCCAGCAGTCGGAATAGGGGTACTGAGCAGTTCTTC,CASSRNRGTEQFF
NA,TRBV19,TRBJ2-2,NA,TGTGCCAGTAATAAACGCAACACCGGGGAGCTGTTTTTT,CASNKRNTGELFF
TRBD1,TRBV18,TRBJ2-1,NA,TGTGCCAGCTCACCTTACAGGGGGGTGGCGCGATCCTACAATGAGCAGTTCTTC,CASSPYRGVARSYNEQFF
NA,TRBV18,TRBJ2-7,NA,TGTGCCAGCTCACCAGGCAGGCCTAACTACGAGCAGTACTTC,CASSPGRPNYEQYF